A selection of T cell receptor beta chains follows, all from one sample in a study of cytomegalovirus exposure and HLA in healthy donors. Data came from immunoSEQ multiplex PCR; TCRdb stores just in-frame clones and leaves some out. The profile shows under 200,000 clones, roughly 80% of them singletons. Sequences were obtained from PBMCs. These receptors all come from a male donor in good health and CMV-seronegative. Each CDR3 is given with its conserved first and last residue. The D gene is left open where the match is weak. Part of the rows lack a size; the others show once, few, many or a class for expanded clones.

>.|.|TRBJ1-5|TRBV7-8
TGTGCCAGCAGCTCAATAGGAGGGTTTCAGCCCCAGCATTTT
CASSSIGGFQPQHF
>TRBD1|.|TRBJ1-2|TRBV19
TGTGCCAGTACCACTCCGGCGACAGGGGACTATGGCTACACCTTC
CASTTPATGDYGYTF
>.|.|TRBJ1-6|TRBV27
TGTGCCAGCAGTCCAACGACAGCCTCACCCCTCCACTTT
CASSPTTASPLHF
>TRBD2|.|TRBJ2-3|TRBV7-9
TGTGCCAGCAGCTCACTAGCGTTTGGGGTGGGCACAGATACGCAGTATTTT
CASSSLAFGVGTDTQYF
>.|.|TRBJ1-5|TRBV27
TGTGCCAGCAGTCCGACCCGGCAGGGGATTAATCAGCCCCAGCATTTT
CASSPTRQGINQPQHF
>.|.|TRBJ2-1|TRBV2
TGTGCCAGCAGTGGTGATGCGGGGGCCGTTAATGAGCAGTTCTTC
CASSGDAGAVNEQFF
>.|.|TRBJ1-3|TRBV19
TGTGCCAGTATCCCCCGACAGGACTCCTCTGGAAACACCATATATTTT
CASIPRQDSSGNTIYF
>.|few|TRBJ2-7|TRBV27
TGTGCCAGCAGTTTCTCACAGGGCGGCTACGAGCAGTACTTC
CASSFSQGGYEQYF
>TRBD2|many|TRBJ2-7|TRBV7-8
TGTGCCAGCAGCCCCTACCTAGCGGGAGGGCCCTACGAGCAGTACTTC
CASSPYLAGGPYEQYF
>TRBD1|.|TRBJ1-1|TRBV27
TGTGCCAGCAGAACTAGGGACAGGGGGAGGAACACTGAAGCTTTCTTT
CASRTRDRGRNTEAFF
>TRBD2|few|TRBJ2-7|TRBV5-1
TGCGCCAGCAGCACTAGCGACTACGAGCAGTACTTC
CASSTSDYEQYF
>.|.|TRBJ1-6|TRBV19
TGTGCCAGTAAAAGGGGCCCGGGAGGGTCACCCCTCCACTTT
CASKRGPGGSPLHF
>TRBD2|.|TRBJ2-5|TRBV5-1
TGCGCCAGCAGCTCGGGGGGGGTCCAAGAGACCCAGTACTTC
CASSSGGVQETQYF
>TRBD2|once|TRBJ2-5|TRBV5-1
TGCGCCAGCAGCGGGGAGACTAGCGGGGGGGCCGGGGAGACCCAGTACTTC
CASSGETSGGAGETQYF
>.|.|TRBJ1-1|TRBV6-5
TGTGCCAGCAGTTACTCGACGGGGACTGAAGCTTTCTTT
CASSYSTGTEAFF
>TRBD2|many|TRBJ2-2|TRBV6-4
TGTGCCAGCAGTGAAGTTAGCGGGAGTGTGACCGGGGAGCTGTTTTTT
CASSEVSGSVTGELFF
>.|.|TRBJ1-1|TRBV6-1
TGTGCCAGCTCGGGCCGGACTGGAGCTTTCTTT
CASSGRTGAFF
>.|once|TRBJ2-7|TRBV18
TGTGCCAGCTCACCCCTCGAGCGGAGCACCTCCTACGAGCAGTACTTC
CASSPLERSTSYEQYF
>.|.|TRBJ2-7|TRBV30
TGTGCCTGGGGACCTCCGTGGGGGCGCGAGCAGTACTTC
CAWGPPWGREQYF
>.|.|TRBJ2-7|TRBV6-5
TGTGCCAGCACCAATATGGCCGAGGGTGCGAGTGGGCAGTACTTC
CASTNMAEGASGQYF
>TRBD1|once|TRBJ2-7|TRBV7-9
TGTGCCAGCAGCGTCGCCCAGACAGGGGTCTACGAGCAGTACTTC
CASSVAQTGVYEQYF
>.|.|TRBJ2-3|TRBV4-1
TGCGCCAGCAGCCAAGGTCCTAGGACAGATACGCAGTATTTT
CASSQGPRTDTQYF
>.|.|TRBJ2-7|TRBV9
TGTGCCAGCAGCGGAGCAATGGCCTACGAGCAGTACTTC
CASSGAMAYEQYF
>.|.|TRBJ2-7|TRBV19
TGTGCCAGTAGTACCCCCACGACAGGTTGGGGCTACGAGCAGTACTTC
CASSTPTTGWGYEQYF
>.|.|TRBJ2-1|TRBV28
TGTGCCAGCGTCCCCACTCACTACAATGAGCAGTTCTTC
CASVPTHYNEQFF
>.|once|TRBJ1-6|TRBV6-1
TGTGCCAGCAGTAGTCCCGGGTCCTATAATTCACCCCTCCACTTT
CASSSPGSYNSPLHF
>TRBD1|.|TRBJ2-2|TRBV5-1
TGCGCCAGCAGCCGTACGCAGGGGGCGCACACCGGGGAGCTGTTTTTT
CASSRTQGAHTGELFF
>.|.|TRBJ1-5|TRBV5-8
TGTGCCAGCAGATGGACAGTTTCTAATCAGCCCCAGCATTTT
CASRWTVSNQPQHF
>TRBD2|few|TRBJ2-2|TRBV19
TGTGCCAGTAGTAAACTAGCGGGGGCCACGAGCACCGGGGAGCTGTTTTTT
CASSKLAGATSTGELFF
>TRBD2|few|TRBJ2-3|TRBV5-6
TGTGCCAGCAGCTTGGCCAGCGGGGGGCGCACAGATACGCAGTATTTT
CASSLASGGRTDTQYF
>.|few|TRBJ1-1|TRBV7-3
TGTGCCAGCAGCAGTCCGGGACAACAAGAAGCTTTCTTT
CASSSPGQQEAFF
>.|.|TRBJ1-5|TRBV19
TGTGCCAGTAGTATGAGTAGCAATCAGCCCCAGCATTTT
CASSMSSNQPQHF
>TRBD1|few|TRBJ2-5|TRBV5-4
TGTGCCAGCAGCTTGGGACAGGGGGGAGAGACCCAGTACTTC
CASSLGQGGETQYF
>TRBD2|many|TRBJ2-1|TRBV4-1
TGCGCCAGCAGGTCGGGGTGGACTAGCGGGGGGGCAGCGAACAATGAGCAGTTCTTC
CASRSGWTSGGAANNEQFF
>TRBD1|.|TRBJ1-2|TRBV6-1
TGTGCCAGCAGTGAGATAGACAGGGGTGGTGGCTACACCTTC
CASSEIDRGGGYTF
>.|.|TRBJ1-3|TRBV30
TGTGCCTGCAGGGGTATGGAAAACACCATATATTTT
CACRGMENTIYF
>.|.|TRBJ2-7|TRBV7-9
TGTTCCAGCAGCTTAGAATTGCGAGGCTACGAGCAGTACTTC
CSSSLELRGYEQYF
>.|few|TRBJ1-2|TRBV5-1
TGCGCCAGCAGCTTGGCACGGGGGTGGGACTATGGCTACACCTTC
CASSLARGWDYGYTF
>.|.|TRBJ1-1|TRBV5-3
TGTGCCAGAAGCCCTAGCGAATTTTGCAACACTGAAGCTTTCTTT
CARSPSEFCNTEAFF
>TRBD1|once|TRBJ2-7|TRBV30
TGTGCCATGGACAGGGGTCCCTACGAGCAGTACTTC
CAMDRGPYEQYF